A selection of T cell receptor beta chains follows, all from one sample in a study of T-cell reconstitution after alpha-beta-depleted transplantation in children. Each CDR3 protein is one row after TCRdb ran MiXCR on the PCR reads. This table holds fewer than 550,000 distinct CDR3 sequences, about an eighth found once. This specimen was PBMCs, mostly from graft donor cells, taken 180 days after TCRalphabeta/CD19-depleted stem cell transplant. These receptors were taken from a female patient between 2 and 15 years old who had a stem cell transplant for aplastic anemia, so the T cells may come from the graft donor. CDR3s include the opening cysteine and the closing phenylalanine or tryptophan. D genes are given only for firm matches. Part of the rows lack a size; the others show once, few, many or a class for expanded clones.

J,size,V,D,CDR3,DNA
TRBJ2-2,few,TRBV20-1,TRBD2,CSARLAGGVNTGELFF,TGCAGTGCTAGACTAGCGGGGGGCGTGAACACCGGGGAGCTGTTTTTT
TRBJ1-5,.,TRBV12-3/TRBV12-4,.,CASSGWGDQPQHF,TGTGCCAGCAGTGGCTGGGGGGATCAGCCCCAGCATTTT
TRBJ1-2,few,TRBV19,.,CASSIYYGYTF,TGTGCCAGTAGTATCTATTATGGCTACACCTTC
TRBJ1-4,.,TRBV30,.,CAWSLGGAGEKLFF,TGTGCCTGGAGTCTCGGAGGGGCAGGGGAAAAACTGTTTTTT
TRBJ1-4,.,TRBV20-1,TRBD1,CSATKGQPNEKLFF,TGCAGTGCAACTAAGGGACAGCCTAATGAAAAACTGTTTTTT
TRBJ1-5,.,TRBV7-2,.,CASSLALVSNQPQHF,TGTGCCAGCAGCTTAGCGCTAGTTAGCAATCAGCCCCAGCATTTT
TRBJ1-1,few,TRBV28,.,CATSGGVGTEAFF,TGTGCCACCAGCGGGGGGGTAGGAACTGAAGCTTTCTTT
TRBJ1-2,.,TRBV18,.,CASSPGHGGYTF,TGTGCCAGCTCACCGGGACATGGGGGCTACACCTTC
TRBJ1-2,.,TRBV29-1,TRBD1,CSVEAVGTGGDGYTF,TGCAGCGTTGAGGCCGTGGGGACAGGGGGCGATGGCTACACCTTC
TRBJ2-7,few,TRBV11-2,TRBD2,CASSFSIGRGGIPRTYEQYF,TGTGCCAGCAGCTTTTCCATCGGCCGGGGGGGAATTCCGAGGACCTACGAGCAGTACTTC
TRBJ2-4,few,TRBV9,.,CASSVGPGNSDIQYF,TGTGCCAGCAGCGTAGGTCCAGGGAACTCAGACATTCAGTACTTC
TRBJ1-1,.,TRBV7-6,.,CASSSADLGTEAFF,TGTGCCAGCAGCTCTGCGGACCTGGGCACTGAAGCTTTCTTT
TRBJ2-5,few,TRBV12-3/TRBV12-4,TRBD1,CASSLPGQGAWGSGETQYF,TGTGCCAGCAGTTTACCGGGACAGGGGGCTTGGGGGAGTGGGGAGACCCAGTACTTC
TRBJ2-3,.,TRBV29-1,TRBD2,CSVKRLAGGLDTQYF,TGCAGCGTCAAGAGGCTAGCGGGAGGATTAGATACGCAGTATTTT
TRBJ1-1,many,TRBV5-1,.,CASSLVGSNTEAFF,TGCGCCAGCAGCTTGGTCGGGTCGAACACTGAAGCTTTCTTT
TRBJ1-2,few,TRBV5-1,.,CASSLTGSDYGYTF,TGCGCCAGCAGCTTGACAGGGTCTGACTATGGCTACACCTTC
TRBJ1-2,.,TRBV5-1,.,CASRSRVSGYTF,TGCGCCAGCAGGAGCAGGGTGAGCGGCTACACCTTC
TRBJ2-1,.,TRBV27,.,CASGGAGQFF,TGTGCCAGTGGGGGCGCGGGGCAGTTCTTC
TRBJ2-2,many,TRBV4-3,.,CASSQDRAGTGELFF,TGCGCCAGCAGCCAAGACAGGGCGGGTACCGGGGAGCTGTTTTTT
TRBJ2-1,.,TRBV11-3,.,CASSPDTSSYNEQFF,TGTGCCAGCAGCCCTGACACCTCCTCCTACAATGAGCAGTTCTTC
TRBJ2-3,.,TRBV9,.,CASSVAPGPDTQYF,TGTGCCAGCAGCGTAGCTCCGGGGCCAGATACGCAGTATTTT
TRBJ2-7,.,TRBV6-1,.,CASSRTVNYEQYF,TGTGCCAGCAGTAGGACAGTGAACTACGAGCAGTACTTC
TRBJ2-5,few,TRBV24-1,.,CATSSVSSAETQYF,TGTGCCACCAGTTCCGTTTCTAGCGCTGAGACCCAGTACTTC
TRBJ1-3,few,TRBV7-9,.,CASSLGVGADSGNTIYF,TGTGCCAGCAGCTTAGGTGTGGGGGCTGACTCTGGAAACACCATATATTTT
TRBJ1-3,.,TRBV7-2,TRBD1,CASSFPGQGAGNTIYF,TGTGCCAGCAGCTTCCCGGGACAGGGGGCTGGAAACACCATATATTTT
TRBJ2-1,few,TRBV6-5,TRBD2,CASRGLAYNEQFF,TGTGCCAGCAGGGGACTAGCCTACAATGAGCAGTTCTTC
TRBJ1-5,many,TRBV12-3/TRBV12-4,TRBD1,CASTHFGDRNQPQHF,TGTGCCAGCACCCACTTTGGGGACAGAAATCAGCCCCAGCATTTT
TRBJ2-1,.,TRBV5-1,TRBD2,CASSRGTSGRFF,TGCGCCAGCAGCCGAGGGACTAGCGGGAGGTTCTTC
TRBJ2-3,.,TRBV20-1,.,CSARIGGHTDTQYF,TGCAGTGCTAGGATAGGCGGGCACACAGATACGCAGTATTTT
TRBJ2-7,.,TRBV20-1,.,CSACGAGNSYEQYF,TGCAGTGCTTGCGGGGCAGGCAACTCCTACGAGCAGTACTTC
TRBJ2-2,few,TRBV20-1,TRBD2,CSARRELAGWDTGELFF,TGCAGTGCTAGGAGGGAACTAGCGGGATGGGACACCGGGGAGCTGTTTTTT
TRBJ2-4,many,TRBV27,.,CASSFRGNLAKNIQYF,TGTGCCAGCAGTTTTCGCGGGAACCTAGCCAAAAACATTCAGTACTTC
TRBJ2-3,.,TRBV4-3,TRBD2,CASSQDRLAGLRTDTQYF,TGCGCCAGCAGCCAAGATCGACTAGCGGGACTCCGGACAGATACGCAGTATTTT
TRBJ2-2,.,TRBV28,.,CASSLWAGITGELFF,TGTGCCAGCAGTTTATGGGCCGGTATAACCGGGGAGCTGTTTTTT
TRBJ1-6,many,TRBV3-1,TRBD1,CASSGRTGASYNSPLHF,TGTGCCAGCAGCGGAAGAACAGGGGCCTCCTATAATTCACCCCTCCACTTT
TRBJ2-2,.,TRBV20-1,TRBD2,CSARGLAGRNTGELFF,TGCAGTGCTAGAGGACTAGCGGGAAGAAACACCGGGGAGCTGTTTTTT
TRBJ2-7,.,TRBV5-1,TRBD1,CASSLVGTGAGEQYF,TGCGCCAGCAGCTTGGTAGGGACAGGGGCTGGGGAGCAGTACTTC
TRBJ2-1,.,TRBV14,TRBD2,CASSPPTSGRDNEQFF,TGTGCCAGCAGCCCCCCGACTAGCGGGAGGGACAATGAGCAGTTCTTC
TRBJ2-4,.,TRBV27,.,CASSLSKAAKNIQYF,TGTGCCAGCAGTTTATCGAAGGCCGCCAAAAACATTCAGTACTTC
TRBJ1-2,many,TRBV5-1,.,CASSPSMGGYTF,TGCGCCAGCAGCCCTTCTATGGGTGGCTACACCTTC
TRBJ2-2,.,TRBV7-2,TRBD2,CASSLASAGGTGELFF,TGTGCCAGCAGCTTAGCTTCAGCGGGAGGGACCGGGGAGCTGTTTTTT
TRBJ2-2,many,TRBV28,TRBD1,CASRGQGAPNTGELFF,TGTGCCAGCAGAGGACAGGGGGCGCCGAACACCGGGGAGCTGTTTTTT
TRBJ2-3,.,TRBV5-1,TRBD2,CASSQTSGRIPDTQYF,TGCGCCAGCAGCCAGACTAGCGGCCGAATCCCAGATACGCAGTATTTT
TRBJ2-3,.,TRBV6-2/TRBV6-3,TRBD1,CASSPRPGQGTDTQYF,TGTGCCAGCAGTCCCAGGCCGGGACAGGGCACAGATACGCAGTATTTT
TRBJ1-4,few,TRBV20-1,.,CSAIQGPRSEKLFF,TGCAGTGCTATACAGGGTCCCCGAAGCGAAAAACTGTTTTTT
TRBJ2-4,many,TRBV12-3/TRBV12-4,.,CASSSPVQGEAKNIQYF,TGTGCCAGCAGTTCCCCTGTACAGGGTGAGGCCAAAAACATTCAGTACTTC
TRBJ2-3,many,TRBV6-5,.,CASSNHSTAPLTATQYF,TGTGCCAGCAGTAACCACTCAACGGCCCCTTTGACCGCTACGCAGTATTTT
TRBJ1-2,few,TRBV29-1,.,CSVDDRNPNYGYTF,TGCAGCGTTGACGACAGGAATCCTAACTATGGCTACACCTTC
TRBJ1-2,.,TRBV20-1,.,CSARELSYPLGYGYTF,TGCAGTGCTAGAGAGTTATCCTACCCACTCGGCTATGGCTACACCTTC
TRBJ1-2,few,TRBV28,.,CASLAANYGYTF,TGTGCCAGCTTGGCAGCTAACTATGGCTACACCTTC
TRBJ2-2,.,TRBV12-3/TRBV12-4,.,CASSFRELTGELFF,TGTGCCAGCAGTTTCCGGGAGTTGACCGGGGAGCTGTTTTTT
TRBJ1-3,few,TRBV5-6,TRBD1,CASSFRLTRTGLAGNTIYF,TGTGCCAGCAGCTTCCGTCTGACGAGGACAGGGTTAGCTGGAAACACCATATATTTT
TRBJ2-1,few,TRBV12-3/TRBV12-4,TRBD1,CAGGTGYNEQFF,TGTGCCGGTGGGACAGGCTACAATGAGCAGTTCTTC
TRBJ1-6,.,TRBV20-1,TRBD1,CSVLTGGVDSPLHF,TGCAGTGTTTTGACAGGGGGTGTGGACTCACCCCTCCACTTT
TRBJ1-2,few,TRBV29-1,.,CSVEDTIGYGYTF,TGCAGCGTCGAAGACACAATAGGCTATGGCTACACCTTC
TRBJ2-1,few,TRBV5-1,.,CASSLAEGWREQFF,TGCGCCAGCAGCTTGGCGGAGGGCTGGCGGGAGCAGTTCTTC
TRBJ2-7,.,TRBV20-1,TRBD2,CSARDTGLAYEQYF,TGCAGTGCTAGAGATACCGGACTAGCGTACGAGCAGTACTTC
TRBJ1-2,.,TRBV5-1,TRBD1,CASSLTVTGDGYTF,TGCGCCAGCAGCTTGACAGTGACAGGGGATGGCTACACCTTC
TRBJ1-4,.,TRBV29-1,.,CSAGRGAGEKLFF,TGCAGCGCCGGGAGGGGCGCGGGTGAAAAACTGTTTTTT
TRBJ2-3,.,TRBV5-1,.,CASSLGWRGSTDTQYF,TGCGCCAGCAGCTTGGGATGGAGAGGCAGCACAGATACGCAGTATTTT